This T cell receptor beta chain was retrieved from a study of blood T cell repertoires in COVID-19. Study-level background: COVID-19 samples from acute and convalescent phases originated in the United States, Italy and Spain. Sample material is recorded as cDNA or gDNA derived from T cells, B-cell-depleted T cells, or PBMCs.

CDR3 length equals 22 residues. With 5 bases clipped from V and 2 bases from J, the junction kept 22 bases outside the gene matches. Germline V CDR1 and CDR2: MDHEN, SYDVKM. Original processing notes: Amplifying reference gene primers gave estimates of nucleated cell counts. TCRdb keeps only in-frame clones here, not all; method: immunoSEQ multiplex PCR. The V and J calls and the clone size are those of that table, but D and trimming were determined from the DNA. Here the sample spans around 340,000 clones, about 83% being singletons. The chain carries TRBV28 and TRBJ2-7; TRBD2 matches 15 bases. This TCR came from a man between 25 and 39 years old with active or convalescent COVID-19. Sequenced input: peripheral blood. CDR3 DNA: TGTGCCAGCAGTCCGGACACCGACAGGGGGAGGGGGACTAGCGGGAGGACCTACGAGCAGTACTTC. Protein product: CASSPDTDRGRGTSGRTYEQYF.